The rows below give T cell receptor beta chains drawn from one sample of a study of human T cells and chemical hapten exposure. Via MiXCR, TCRdb re-called the RACE reads, giving one row per CDR3 protein. The top ten clones hold less than 2% of a sample with tens of thousands of distinct CDR3 sequences, around 7% of them seen once. This specimen was whole blood, taken in connection with sensitization to the hapten diphenylcyclopropenone (DPC). Source of these receptors: a woman in her twenties or thirties with alopecia areata. Some clones in this sample may be carry-over from other donors' samples. Each CDR3 is given with its conserved first and last residue. Each record gives: D gene, V gene, J gene, clone size, CDR3 DNA, CDR3 protein. D genes are given only for firm matches. A row's size may be missing; if present it is once, few, many or a size class.

>-|TRBV18|TRBJ1-1|-
TGTGCCAGCTCACCGTTCACCGGGACGGGAAACACTGAAGCTTTCTTT
CASSPFTGTGNTEAFF
>TRBD2|TRBV2|TRBJ2-6|many
TGTGCCAAGACCGGGACTACCCTCTCTGGGGCCAACGTCCTGACTTTC
CAKTGTTLSGANVLTF
>-|TRBV29-1|TRBJ2-3|-
TGCAGCGTTGGATCTGGACGGTCAGATACGCAGTATTTT
CSVGSGRSDTQYF
>-|TRBV15|TRBJ1-3|-
TGTGCCACCAGCAGCTCTGGAAACACCATATATTTT
CATSSSGNTIYF
>-|TRBV7-3|TRBJ1-5|few
TGTGCCAGCAGCACTAAAGACCGGGGACTTAAAGATAGCAATCAGCCCCAGCATTTT
CASSTKDRGLKDSNQPQHF
>-|TRBV3-1|TRBJ2-3|many
TGTGCCAGCGCACACGGTGGCTCCAGCACAGATACGCAGTATTTT
CASAHGGSSTDTQYF
>TRBD2|TRBV10-3|TRBJ2-3|many
TGTGCCATCAGTGAGCGTCTTTTAGCGGGGTCTAGCACAGATACGCAGTATTTT
CAISERLLAGSSTDTQYF
>-|TRBV5-1|TRBJ2-3|many
TGCGCCAGCAGCTCCATAACAGGGCCAGATACGCAGTATTTT
CASSSITGPDTQYF
>-|TRBV2|TRBJ2-1|-
TGTGCCAGCAGTGCGGTAGCTGAGCAGTTCTTC
CASSAVAEQFF
>-|TRBV7-9|TRBJ1-2|many
TGTGCCAGCAGCTTAAGGTTGGGCAGGGAGTATGGCTACACCTTC
CASSLRLGREYGYTF
>TRBD1|TRBV4-1|TRBJ1-1|-
TGCGCCAGCAGCCAGAGACAGGGGTATACTGAAGCTTTCTTT
CASSQRQGYTEAFF
>TRBD1|TRBV18|TRBJ2-7|few
TGTGCCAGCTCACGACAGGGGTCGGGCGAGCAGTACTTC
CASSRQGSGEQYF
>-|TRBV5-1|TRBJ1-1|few
TGCGCCACCAGAGGCAGGGATGTCGGGACTGAAGCTTTCTTT
CATRGRDVGTEAFF
>-|TRBV30|TRBJ1-4|-
TGTGCCTGGAGTGGGGGTGAAAAACTGTTTTTT
CAWSGGEKLFF
>-|TRBV3-1|TRBJ2-5|many
TGTGCCAGCAGCCAACCGGGACGCAACCAAGAGACCCAGTACTTC
CASSQPGRNQETQYF
>-|TRBV29-1|TRBJ1-1|many
TGCAGCGTTGAACTCGTCACCCGCAACACTGAAGCTTTCTTT
CSVELVTRNTEAFF
>-|TRBV25-1|TRBJ2-1|many
TGTGCCAGCGAGGCCGATGGGGATCCCTTACACAATGAGCAGTTCTTC
CASEADGDPLHNEQFF
>-|TRBV5-1|TRBJ1-2|-
TGCGCCAGCAGCTTAACAGGGCGGGATGGCTACACCTTC
CASSLTGRDGYTF
>-|TRBV29-1|TRBJ2-1|-
TGCAGCGTTGACGGGGCATACTCTTACAATGAGCAGTTCTTC
CSVDGAYSYNEQFF
>-|TRBV7-6|TRBJ1-5|many
TGTGCCAGCAGCCCCACCCGCAACGCAGGGCAGCCCCAGCATTTT
CASSPTRNAGQPQHF
>-|TRBV5-6|TRBJ2-6|many
TGTGCCAGCAGCTTGCCGGGGCTAAAGGTTGGGGCCAACGTCCTGACTTTC
CASSLPGLKVGANVLTF
>TRBD2|TRBV6-2/TRBV6-3|TRBJ2-4|-
TGTGCCAGCAGTTATACGACTAGCGGGGCAATTCGAAACATTCAGTACTTC
CASSYTTSGAIRNIQYF
>-|TRBV6-6|TRBJ2-2|many
TGTGCCAGCAGTTACTCGATACTCACCGGGGAGCTGTTTTTT
CASSYSILTGELFF
>-|TRBV3-1|TRBJ1-1|-
TGTGCCAGCAGCCTATTATCGGGAGAGGCTTTCTTT
CASSLLSGEAFF
>-|TRBV4-2|TRBJ1-5|many
TGTGCCAGCAGCCAAAGGTTAAATCAGCCCCAGCATTTT
CASSQRLNQPQHF
>TRBD2|TRBV3-1|TRBJ2-1|-
TGTGCCAGCAGCCAACTAGCGGGGGTGAAGGATGAGCAGTTCTTC
CASSQLAGVKDEQFF
>-|TRBV29-1|TRBJ1-4|many
TGCAGCGTTGAAAATGAAAAACTGTTTTTT
CSVENEKLFF
>-|TRBV12-3/TRBV12-4|TRBJ1-1|-
TGTGCCAGCAGTCCTGACAGTTGGAACACTGAAGCTTTCTTT
CASSPDSWNTEAFF
>-|TRBV6-5|TRBJ1-6|many
TGTGCCAGCAGTTACCCCACAGGGAATTCACCCCTCCACTTT
CASSYPTGNSPLHF
>TRBD1|TRBV20-1|TRBJ2-1|many
TGCAGTGCTAGAGTGGTCGGGACAGGGGGATCCTACGATGAGCAGTTCTTC
CSARVVGTGGSYDEQFF
>-|TRBV27|TRBJ2-3|many
TGTGCCAGCAGCCGTTTTTTAATGGGCACAGATACGCAGTATTTT
CASSRFLMGTDTQYF
>-|TRBV12-3/TRBV12-4|TRBJ1-3|-
TGTGCCAGCATTCCAAGGGTGTCTCGCTCTGGAAACACCATATATTTT
CASIPRVSRSGNTIYF
>TRBD1|TRBV10-3|TRBJ1-6|many
TGTGCCATCACCGGGACAGCGAATTCACCCCTCCACTTT
CAITGTANSPLHF
>TRBD1|TRBV7-2|TRBJ2-7|-
TGTGCCAGCAGCACCGGGACAGGGCGTACCTACGAGCAGTACTTC
CASSTGTGRTYEQYF
>TRBD1|TRBV12-3/TRBV12-4|TRBJ1-2|few
TGTGCCAGCAGTTTAGACCACAGGGGGACTGGCTACACCTTC
CASSLDHRGTGYTF
>-|TRBV6-5|TRBJ2-7|-
TGTGCCAGCAGTTACTCCTTGGGGGCCACCTACGAGCAGTACTTC
CASSYSLGATYEQYF
>-|TRBV7-9|TRBJ2-1|many
TGTGCCAGCAGCTCTACCTTAGTCAATGAGCAGTTCTTC
CASSSTLVNEQFF
>-|TRBV19|TRBJ1-1|-
TGTGCCAGTAGACCCTTCGGACAGATGAACACTGAAGCTTTCTTT
CASRPFGQMNTEAFF
>TRBD1|TRBV4-2|TRBJ2-5|many
TGTGCCAGCAGCCGAGAAGACAGGGGATTGGAGACCCAGTACTTC
CASSREDRGLETQYF
>-|TRBV6-4|TRBJ2-7|many
TGTGCCAGCAGTGAATGGCCGGGACAGTACTTC
CASSEWPGQYF